Presented here are 15 T cell receptor beta chains from one specimen sequenced in a study of shared clonotypes between healthy human individuals (dated by TCRdb to 2018 to 2020). Receptors were amplified or captured by the immunoSEQ multiplex PCR assay. TCRdb's version of the immuneACCESS table is confined to in-frame rearrangements and falls short of the full clone set. An unresolved V gene accounts for under half of the shortfall where checked; the remainder is of unknown origin. For this sample the table gives 1.5 million to 2.5 million clones, of which about 95% were detected only once. Roughly 1% of the sample is held by the ten biggest clonotypes. CD8 naive samples consisted of CD45RO-negative cells that were positively selected for CCR7, yielding a CD45RA+CCR7+ population without TemRA cells. The sample comprised naive CD8+ T cells sorted from blood. Taken with the paper, the label for cell subset or site translates to: CD45RA+CCR7+. All receptors come from a man between 18 and 29 years old in good health.

The chain is built from TRBV5-8 and TRBJ2-5, with a weak D call TRBD2 (7 bases). V was clipped by 4 bases and J by 5 bases, with 21 bases between them. The V gene's germline CDR1 is SGHTS and CDR2 YDEGEE. CDR3 length: 16 amino acids. The CDR3 region is CASSPGVGGAGETQYF. The CDR3 bases are TGTGCCAGCAGCCCTGGAGTAGGGGGGGCCGGTGAGACCCAGTACTTC. Full variable domain (outside the CDR3, taken from reference TRBV5-8 and TRBJ2-5): EAGVTQSPTHLIKTRGQQATLRCSPISGHTSVYWYQQALGLGLQFLLWYDEGEERNRGNFPPRFSGRQFPNYSSELNVNALELEDSALYLCASSPGVGGAGETQYFGPGTRLLVL.

A single count supports this clone. Other DNA variants within this sample encode the same CDR3. This sequence joins TRBV5-6 and TRBJ2-1; TRBD1 might be the D (6 bases). V shed 3 bases and J shed 4 bases, with 8 bases lying between them. The CDR3 is 13 amino acids. CDR1 SGHDT and CDR2 YYEEEE come from the germline V gene. In DNA, the CDR3 is TGTGCCAGCAGCTGGACAGTTTACAATGAGCAGTTCTTC. Protein product: CASSWTVYNEQFF.

This chain links TRBV13 with TRBJ2-1; TRBD2 matches 8 bases. CDR3 length: 16 residues. Germline V CDR1 and CDR2: PRHDT, FYEKMQ (reference sequence). V lost 2 bases, J lost 0 bases, and 3 bases stayed unmatched. As DNA, the CDR3 is TGTGCCAGCAGCTTACAGCGGGGGAGCTCCTACAATGAGCAGTTCTTC. Its protein product is CASSLQRGSSYNEQFF.

The chain combines TRBV11-2 with TRBJ1-2, with D perhaps TRBD1 (5 bases). Germline CDR1 SGHAT, CDR2 FQNNGV. Trimming cost V 5 bases and J 5 bases, with 15 bases left between them. The CDR3 extends over 14 amino acids. In nucleotides, the CDR3 is TGTGCCAGCAGCCTACTTCAGGGCGGTTATGGCTACACCTTC. This translates into CASSLLQGGYGYTF.

This chain joins TRBV5-4 and TRBJ1-4; D remains ambiguous. Germline-derived CDR1 and CDR2 are SGHNT and YYREEE (reference sequence). The CDR3 extends over 15 amino acids. V lost 4 bases to trimming and J lost 8 bases, with 18 bases between them. The chain's CDR3 is CASSPSAGFGEKLFF. CDR3 coding DNA: TGTGCCAGCAGCCCCTCCGCCGGGTTTGGGGAAAAACTGTTTTTT.

This clone was recorded once. Other DNA sequences in this sample translate to the same CDR3. This sequence joins TRBV30 and TRBJ2-7, with D unclear. Trimming took 0 bases from V and 6 from J, leaving 9 bases between them. This CDR3 spans 12 amino acids. CDR1 is GTSNPN, CDR2 SVGIG, per germline (reference sequence). CDR3 sequence (DNA): TGTGCCTGGAGTGTAATTGGCCCCGAGCAGTACTTC. Translating gives CAWSVIGPEQYF. Full variable domain (outside the CDR3, taken from reference TRBV30 and TRBJ2-7): SQTIHQWPATLVQPVGSPLSLECTVEGTSNPNLYWYRQAAGRGLQLLFYSVGIGQISSEVPQNLSASRPQDRQFILSSKKLLLSDSGFYLCAWSVIGPEQYFGPGTRLTVT.

CDR3 DNA sequence: TGTGCCAGCAGCAGGGTAGGAGGGGAGACCCAGTACTTC. Protein product: CASSRVGGETQYF. The genes are TRBV6-1 and TRBJ2-5, with D perhaps TRBD2 (6 bases). The CDR3 loop spans 13 amino acids. V was clipped by 6 bases and J by 5 bases, with 13 bases between them. The germline gives CDR1 MNHNS, CDR2 SASEGT.

The V gene is TRBV4-1, the J gene TRBJ2-1, with D maybe TRBD2 (6 bases). The germline V and J ends were trimmed by 1 base and 5 bases, with 12 bases remaining between them. Germline CDR1 MGHRA, CDR2 YSYEKL. The CDR3 totals 15 residues. The CDR3 is CASSQALGLNNEQFF. The CDR3 DNA sequence: TGCGCCAGCAGCCAAGCCCTTGGACTAAACAATGAGCAGTTCTTC.

The chain joins TRBV5-6 to TRBJ2-2; 11 bases are a match to TRBD2. The V segment lost 0 bases and the J segment 3 bases; nucleotides outside the gene matches: 7. CDR3 length: 18 amino acids. Looked up from germline, CDR1 is SGHDT and CDR2 is YYEEEE. The DNA for the CDR3 is TGTGCCAGCAGCTTGGAGGCCGGGACTAGCGGTTACACCGGGGAGCTGTTTTTT. Residues: CASSLEAGTSGYTGELFF.

This chain joins TRBV7-9 and TRBJ2-2, with 7 bases matching TRBD1. CDR1 and CDR2 (germline): SEHNR, FQNEAQ (reference sequence). The V gene end was trimmed by 8 bases and the J gene end by 6 bases; junction bases not matched to a gene: 9. The length of the CDR3 is 14 residues. The CDR3 sequence is CASRVQGFPGELFF. In nucleotides, the CDR3 is TGTGCCAGCCGGGTACAGGGGTTTCCCGGGGAGCTGTTTTTT. The whole variable domain, filled in from reference TRBV7-9 and TRBJ2-2, reads DTGVSQNPRHKITKRGQNVTFRCDPISEHNRLYWYRQTLGQGPEFLTYFQNEAQLEKSRLLSDRFSAERPKGSFSTLEIQRTEQGDSAMYLCASRVQGFPGELFFGEGSRLTVL.

This rearrangement joins TRBV27 to TRBJ1-2, with TRBD1 matching over 7 bases. Germline loops: CDR1 MNHEY, CDR2 SMNVEV (reference sequence). After removal of 5 bases from V and 4 bases from J, the junction contained 13 bases not matched to a gene. This CDR3 region has 16 residues. As DNA, the CDR3 is TGTGCCAGCAGTCCAATTACAGGGGTTGATCGCTATGGCTACACCTTC. It translates to CASSPITGVDRYGYTF.

The chain employs TRBV27 and TRBJ2-5, with TRBD2 matching over 8 bases. The CDR3 is 15 residues long. Germline V gene data show CDR1 as MNHEY and CDR2 as SMNVEV (reference sequence). J was trimmed by 3 bases and V by 3 bases; bases with no gene match: 6. CDR3 residues: CASSFGTSPKETQYF. DNA of the CDR3: TGTGCCAGCAGTTTCGGGACTAGTCCCAAAGAGACCCAGTACTTC.

The chain combines TRBV5-6 with TRBJ2-2, with no clear D. Between the trimmed V and J ends, which lost 1 base and 5 bases, there was a span of 6 bases. Germline CDR1 and CDR2: SGHDT and YYEEEE. The CDR3 totals 13 residues. CDR3 in amino acids: CASSLFLTGELFF. Written as DNA, the CDR3 is TGTGCCAGCAGCTTGTTTCTGACCGGGGAGCTGTTTTTT.

The J gene is TRBJ2-1, the V gene TRBV2; a weak D match, TRBD1 (6 bases). In germline, CDR1 is SNHLY, CDR2 FYNNEI. With 5 bases removed from V and 4 bases from J, the gap between germline ends came to 15 bases. There are 15 residues in the CDR3. CDR3 amino acids: CASSYNGQTYNEQFF. CDR3 coding DNA: TGTGCCAGCAGTTACAACGGACAGACATACAATGAGCAGTTCTTC.

The chain links TRBV19 to TRBJ2-7; D may be TRBD1 or TRBD2 (5 bases each). V lost 8 bases and J 4 bases, leaving 15 bases between the germline ends. Germline CDR1 is LNHDA and CDR2 is SQIVND (reference sequence). The CDR3 loop spans 13 amino acids. CDR3 residues: CASSLGVFYEQYF. The CDR3 DNA follows: TGTGCCAGTTCTCTGGGGGTTTTTTACGAGCAGTACTTC.